This T cell receptor beta chain derives from a study of cytomegalovirus exposure and HLA in healthy donors. Germline V gene lookup returns CDR1 SGHRS and CDR2 YFSETQ. The CDR3 consists of 14 residues. Trimming removed 4 bases at V and 2 bases at J, with 12 bases between. Both 60 Vbeta primers and 13 Jbeta primers went into the PCR. Sequenced by immunoSEQ multiplex PCR; TCRdb stores in-frame clones only, minus some. The table has over 150,000 clones, around 80% seen once. Input material: PBMCs. The gene calls are TRBV5-1 and TRBJ2-5; the D gene is possibly TRBD2 (6 bases). The TCR originated in a man between 18 and 35 years old in good health and CMV-seronegative. CDR3 sequence: CASSTGTSQETQYF. DNA for the CDR3: TGCGCCAGCAGCACGGGGACTTCTCAAGAGACCCAGTACTTC.